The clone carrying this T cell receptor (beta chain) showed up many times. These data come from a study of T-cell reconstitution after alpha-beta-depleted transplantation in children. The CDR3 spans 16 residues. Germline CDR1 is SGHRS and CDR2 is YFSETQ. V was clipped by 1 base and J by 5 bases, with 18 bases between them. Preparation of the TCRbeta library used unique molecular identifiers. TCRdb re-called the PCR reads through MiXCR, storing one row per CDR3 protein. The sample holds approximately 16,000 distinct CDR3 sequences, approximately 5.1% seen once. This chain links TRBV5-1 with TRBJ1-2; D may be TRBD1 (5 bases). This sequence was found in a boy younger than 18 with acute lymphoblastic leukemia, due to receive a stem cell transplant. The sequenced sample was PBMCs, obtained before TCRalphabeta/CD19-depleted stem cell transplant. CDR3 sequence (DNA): TGCGCCAGCAGCTTGAGGCGGGGCAACGACGAGTATGGCTACACCTTC. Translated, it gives CASSLRRGNDEYGYTF.